This TCR beta chain comes out of a study of CD8 T cells in ankylosing spondylitis. Study results and caveats: The authors reported significant enrichment of disease-linked clones in matched ankylosing spondylitis synovial fluid. Seemingly distinctive of ankylosing spondylitis blood was a TCR beta motif formed by eight highly homologous variants. Certain motif variants had earlier been reported in reactive arthritis synovial fluid and blood. In peripheral blood, disease-linked CD8+ clones occurred at relatively low frequencies.

A word on this clonotype: Antigen unknown.

V dropped 4 bases and J dropped 10; count of bases not matched to a gene: 18. Looked up from germline, CDR1 is MGHRA and CDR2 is YSYEKL. This CDR3 contains 18 residues. For TCR beta, libraries came from quantitative 5'-RACE with molecular barcodes. One entry per CDR3 protein, called by TCRdb with MiXCR from the 5' RACE reads. The data show 350,000 to 550,000 distinct CDR3 sequences, roughly a quarter seen once. The V and J genes are TRBV4-1 and TRBJ2-1; 11 positions match TRBD2. The sequenced sample was blood, either unsorted or a sorted T cell fraction (not recorded which). The TCR comes from a male donor with ankylosing spondylitis. CDR3 nucleotide sequence: TGCGCCAGCAGCCCCCGACTAGCGGGGCCCCTGGCACTCAGGGAGCAGTTCTTC. Residues: CASSPRLAGPLALREQFF.